Listed below are T cell receptor beta chains from one sample, sequenced in a study of identical twins. MiXCR, run by TCRdb on the 5' RACE reads, gives a single entry per CDR3 protein. Among over 200,000 distinct CDR3 sequences listed, roughly 10% were seen once. Material: memory (CD45RO+) T cells sorted from blood. The receptors were sampled from a woman aged 18-35 years in good health. CDR3s include the opening cysteine and the closing phenylalanine or tryptophan. D genes are given only for firm matches. Size values are once, few and many counts, or a class for expanded clones, and some rows have none.

j_call: TRBJ2-3
d_call: TRBD2
v_call: TRBV29-1
clone_size: .
cdr3_aa: CSVNSGTSGTDTQYF
cdr3_nt: TGCAGCGTTAATTCCGGGACTAGCGGCACAGATACGCAGTATTTT

j_call: TRBJ2-1
d_call: TRBD2
v_call: TRBV20-1
clone_size: few
cdr3_aa: CSAAGASGVYNEQFF
cdr3_nt: TGCAGTGCTGCCGGTGCTAGCGGGGTCTACAATGAGCAGTTCTTC

j_call: TRBJ2-5
d_call: TRBD1
v_call: TRBV28
clone_size: few
cdr3_aa: CASSFQGAETQYF
cdr3_nt: TGTGCCAGCAGTTTTCAGGGGGCAGAGACCCAGTACTTC

j_call: TRBJ1-2
d_call: .
v_call: TRBV7-2
clone_size: many
cdr3_aa: CASSLSGSSYGYTF
cdr3_nt: TGTGCCAGCAGCTTATCGGGGAGTTCTTATGGCTACACCTTC

j_call: TRBJ2-2
d_call: .
v_call: TRBV20-1
clone_size: few
cdr3_aa: CSARAGPGELFF
cdr3_nt: TGCAGTGCTAGAGCGGGGCCCGGGGAGCTGTTTTTT

j_call: TRBJ1-5
d_call: TRBD1
v_call: TRBV29-1
clone_size: many
cdr3_aa: CSVTQGDNQPQHF
cdr3_nt: TGCAGCGTTACACAGGGGGACAATCAGCCCCAGCATTTT

j_call: TRBJ2-1
d_call: .
v_call: TRBV12-3/TRBV12-4
clone_size: .
cdr3_aa: CASSLRTGRVNEQFF
cdr3_nt: TGTGCCAGCAGTTTAAGGACCGGCAGGGTAAATGAGCAGTTCTTC

j_call: TRBJ1-2
d_call: .
v_call: TRBV14
clone_size: many
cdr3_aa: CASSHPDGGVGYTF
cdr3_nt: TGTGCCAGCAGCCACCCCGACGGGGGGGTTGGCTACACCTTC

j_call: TRBJ1-2
d_call: .
v_call: TRBV6-5
clone_size: many
cdr3_aa: CASSFGRVRGYTF
cdr3_nt: TGTGCCAGCAGTTTCGGCAGGGTCCGTGGCTACACCTTC

j_call: TRBJ1-1
d_call: .
v_call: TRBV11-2
clone_size: few
cdr3_aa: CASSFRGSVLTEAFF
cdr3_nt: TGTGCCAGCAGCTTCAGGGGATCGGTGCTAACTGAAGCTTTCTTT

j_call: TRBJ2-3
d_call: TRBD2
v_call: TRBV12-3/TRBV12-4
clone_size: .
cdr3_aa: CASGPWASGGPDRDTQYF
cdr3_nt: TGTGCCAGCGGCCCTTGGGCTAGCGGGGGCCCCGACCGGGATACGCAGTATTTT

j_call: TRBJ1-2
d_call: .
v_call: TRBV12-3/TRBV12-4
clone_size: few
cdr3_aa: CASTGLNYGYTF
cdr3_nt: TGTGCCAGCACCGGACTCAACTATGGCTACACCTTC

j_call: TRBJ2-1
d_call: .
v_call: TRBV5-4
clone_size: .
cdr3_aa: CASSFGFTISSYNEQFF
cdr3_nt: TGTGCCAGCAGCTTTGGCTTCACGATAAGCTCCTACAATGAGCAGTTCTTC

j_call: TRBJ2-5
d_call: TRBD2
v_call: TRBV9
clone_size: few
cdr3_aa: CASSGTSGRQETQYF
cdr3_nt: TGTGCCAGCAGCGGGACTAGCGGAAGACAAGAGACCCAGTACTTC

j_call: TRBJ1-1
d_call: .
v_call: TRBV18
clone_size: few
cdr3_aa: CASSPTGQGNTEAFF
cdr3_nt: TGTGCCAGCTCACCCACGGGGCAGGGGAACACTGAAGCTTTCTTT